The 16 T cell receptor beta chains in this list originate from one sample, sequenced in a study. TCRdb processed the RT-PCR reads anew with MiXCR; each CDR3 protein has one entry. The sample records 650,000 to 800,000 distinct CDR3 sequences, approximately 15% being singletons. Sequenced: memory CD4+ T cells from blood. These receptors were collected from a female donor in good health, serving as a healthy control.

Only a few counts were recorded for this clonotype. The chain combines TRBV7-8 with TRBJ1-3; TRBD1 agrees at 8 bases. With 5 bases clipped from V and 7 bases from J, the junction kept 13 bases outside the gene matches. The CDR3 sequence is 16 residues long. Germline V gene data show CDR1 as SGHVS and CDR2 as FQNEAQ. The CDR3 sequence: CASSMRTGRFDNTIYF. CDR3 nucleotide sequence: TGTGCCAGCAGCATGAGGACAGGGAGGTTCGACAACACCATATATTTT.

The rearrangement joins TRBV7-8 to TRBJ1-5; D is possibly TRBD1 (5 bases). Germline V gene data show CDR1 as SGHVS and CDR2 as FQNEAQ. The CDR3 runs 15 residues. V was trimmed by 6 bases and J by 0 bases, leaving 12 bases between them. The CDR3 loop reads CASSRQSYSNQPQHF. The DNA of the CDR3 is TGTGCCAGCAGTCGACAGTCTTATAGCAATCAGCCCCAGCATTTT.

The V and J genes are TRBV10-3 and TRBJ2-7, with a weak D call TRBD1 (6 bases). CDR1 and CDR2 (germline): ENHRY, SYGVKD. Trimming took off 1 base at V and 5 bases at J, with 15 bases between the two ends. CDR3 length equals 15 residues. CDR3 amino acids: CAISEWGQGTDEQYF. The CDR3 bases are TGTGCCATCAGTGAGTGGGGGCAGGGGACCGACGAGCAGTACTTC.

The chain links TRBV12-3 or TRBV12-4 to TRBJ1-6, with D unresolved. V shed 6 bases and J shed 11 bases, with 14 bases lying between them. CDR3 size: 13 residues. The CDR3 region is CASSRDRRTPLHF. The CDR3 DNA reads as TGTGCCAGCAGCCGCGATAGGCGGACACCCCTCCACTTT.

This clonotype was seen at least ten times. The rearrangement joins TRBV4-3 to TRBJ2-7, with 9 bases identical to TRBD1. The CDR3 has 14 amino acids. The germline V gene has CDR1 LGHNA and CDR2 YSLEER. The V gene end was trimmed by 4 bases and the J gene end by 5 bases; junction bases not matched to a gene: 6. This chain's CDR3 is CASSRQGVKHEQYF. In DNA, the CDR3 is TGCGCCAGCAGCCGACAGGGGGTGAAGCACGAGCAGTACTTC.

The rearrangement uses TRBV28 and TRBJ1-3, with D unclear. The CDR3 runs to 15 residues. CDR1 and CDR2 from the germline V gene are MDHEN and SYDVKM. Trimming cost V 5 bases and J 0 bases, with 11 bases left between them. The CDR3 loop is CASSRPGSSGNTIYF. The CDR3 DNA reads as TGTGCCAGCAGTCGGCCGGGGAGCTCTGGAAACACCATATATTTT. Full variable domain (rest looked up from reference TRBV28 and TRBJ1-3): DVKVTQSSRYLVKRTGEKVFLECVQDMDHENMFWYRQDPGLGLRLIYFSYDVKMKEKGDIPEGYSVSREKKERFSLILESASTNQTSMYLCASSRPGSSGNTIYFGEGSWLTVV.

This sequence joins TRBV9 and TRBJ1-3; D is unclear. Germline V gene data show CDR1 as SGDLS and CDR2 as YYNGEE. The V gene lost 4 bases and the J gene lost 4 bases, with 9 bases spanning the gap. This CDR3 is built from 13 residues. CDR3 sequence: CASSTSFGNTIYF. CDR3 nucleotide sequence: TGTGCCAGCAGCACCTCTTTCGGAAACACCATATATTTT.

This clonotype appeared many times. The chain links TRBV10-3 to TRBJ2-7; TRBD2 agrees at 8 bases. This CDR3 is 16 amino acids long. The junction had 9 bases not matched to a gene; V was cut back by 4 bases and J by 1 base. Germline V gene lookup returns CDR1 ENHRY and CDR2 SYGVKD. The CDR3 nucleotides are TGTGCCATCAGTGGGGTAGTAGCGGGAAATTCCTACGAGCAGTACTTC. Protein: CAISGVVAGNSYEQYF.

This clonotype showed up just a few times. The J gene is TRBJ1-1, the V gene TRBV29-1; no clear D. Germline V gene sequence: CDR1 SQVTM, CDR2 ANQGSEA. V was trimmed by 4 bases and J by 1 base, leaving 10 bases between them. There are 13 residues in the CDR3. The CDR3 spells CSVVEQSNTEAFF. In nucleotides, the CDR3 is TGCAGCGTTGTCGAACAATCGAACACTGAAGCTTTCTTT. Looking up the rest from reference TRBV29-1 and TRBJ1-1 gives the full variable domain: SAVISQKPSRDICQRGTSLTIQCQVDSQVTMMFWYRQQPGQSLTLIATANQGSEATYESGFVIDKFPISRPNLTFSTLTVSNMSPEDSSIYLCSVVEQSNTEAFFGQGTRLTVV.

The J gene is TRBJ2-7, the V gene TRBV5-6; 12 bases are shared with TRBD2. Germline assignment: CDR1 SGHDT and CDR2 YYEEEE. This CDR3 contains 17 residues. Trimming took 0 bases from V and 5 from J; bases not matched to a gene: 9. CDR3 sequence reads: CASSLGLAGGWRNEQYF. The CDR3 region has the DNA TGTGCCAGCAGCTTGGGGCTAGCGGGAGGGTGGAGGAACGAGCAGTACTTC. Together with reference TRBV5-6 and TRBJ2-7, the CDR3 gives the full variable domain: DAGVTQSPTHLIKTRGQQVTLRCSPKSGHDTVSWYQQALGQGPQFIFQYYEEEERQRGNFPDRFSGHQFPNYSSELNVNALLLGDSALYLCASSLGLAGGWRNEQYFGPGTRLTVT.

The rearrangement links TRBV5-1 to TRBJ2-5; a weak D match, TRBD2 (5 bases). Germline CDR1 reads SGHRS; CDR2 reads YFSETQ. Deletions cut 0 bases from V and 2 bases from J, with 8 bases between. The CDR3 is 14 residues long. CDR3 loop: CASSLGKRQETQYF. CDR3 sequence (DNA): TGCGCCAGCAGCTTGGGGAAGCGGCAAGAGACCCAGTACTTC.

This clonotype was recorded many times. CDR3 amino acids: CSLRDGGINNSPLHF. The DNA of the CDR3 is TGCAGCCTTAGGGATGGGGGTATCAATAATTCACCCCTCCACTTT. The chain couples TRBV20-1 to TRBJ1-6, with D maybe TRBD1 (5 bases). CDR1 DFQATT and CDR2 SNEGSKA come from the germline V gene (reference sequence). The length of the CDR3 is 15 residues.

The rearrangement joins TRBV20-1 to TRBJ2-2; possible D gene TRBD1, 5 bases. Germline V CDR1 and CDR2: DFQATT, SNEGSKA (reference sequence). There are 16 residues in the CDR3. Between the trimmed V and J ends, which lost 0 bases and 7 bases, there was a span of 18 bases. CDR3 bases: TGCAGTGCTAGAGATCCGGCAGGACCCGACAGCGGGGAGCTGTTTTTT. Its protein is CSARDPAGPDSGELFF.

This clonotype has ten or more counts. This chain links TRBV6-5 with TRBJ2-3; TRBD1 matches 9 bases. From germline, CDR1 is MNHEY and CDR2 SVGAGI. J lost 2 bases, V lost 6 bases, and 6 bases had no gene match. The CDR3 is made up of 15 amino acids. CDR3: CASRLGQGHTDTQYF. The CDR3 nucleotides are TGTGCCAGCAGACTAGGACAGGGGCACACAGATACGCAGTATTTT.

This chain connects TRBV7-2 to TRBJ1-2; D gene uncertain. The CDR3 totals 13 residues. The V and J ends lost 5 bases and 6 bases respectively, with 13 bases between them. Germline V CDR1 and CDR2: SGHTA, FQGNSA. Here the CDR3 reads CASSPGMRDGYTF. The CDR3, as DNA: TGTGCCAGCAGCCCTGGGATGAGGGATGGCTACACCTTC.

V usage is TRBV12-3 or TRBV12-4 and J usage is TRBJ1-5; 8 bases are a match to TRBD1. Trimming cost V 2 bases and J 7 bases; bases outside gene matches: 4. This CDR3 is built from 14 residues. The CDR3 sequence is CASSLRQGTQPQHF. The CDR3 DNA sequence: TGTGCCAGCAGTTTAAGACAGGGGACGCAGCCCCAGCATTTT.